This T cell receptor beta chain stems from a study of CD8 T cells in Susac syndrome. Whole-study findings and limits: As the study acknowledged, the number of individuals in its TCR sequencing and HLA analysis was relatively small.

CD8+ and CD4+ blood T cells underwent TCR beta sequencing. TEMRA cells were FACS-enriched, and CD8+ and CD4+ T cells were isolated negatively. Notes on this clonotype: The antigen is not known.

V lost 0 bases to trimming and J lost 2 bases, with 20 bases between them. This CDR3 contains 19 residues. Germline loops: CDR1 SGHRS, CDR2 YFSETQ. An input of roughly 0.45 to 1 ug of RNA was subjected to reverse transcription using random hexamers. immunoSEQ multiplex PCR amplified TCR beta CDR3 across 54 Vbeta, 13 Jbeta. TCRdb independently ran MiXCR on the immunoSEQ multiplex PCR reads; one entry per CDR3 protein. The data contain hundreds of thousands of distinct CDR3 sequences, 93% of them singletons. This clonotype was obtained from a human donor with multiple sclerosis. The sequencing sample was made of CD4+ T cells from PBMCs. This chain links TRBV5-1 with TRBJ2-2, with a tentative D call TRBD2 (6 bases). CDR3 coding DNA: TGCGCCAGCAGCTTGGCCCCTGCGGGGAGGATCTCAAACACCGGGGAGCTGTTTTTT. This gives the protein CASSLAPAGRISNTGELFF. Combining the CDR3 with reference TRBV5-1 and TRBJ2-2 gives the whole variable domain KAGVTQTPRYLIKTRGQQVTLSCSPISGHRSVSWYQQTPGQGLQFLFEYFSETQRNKGNFPGRFSGRQFSNSRSEMNVSTLELGDSALYLCASSLAPAGRISNTGELFFGEGSRLTVL.